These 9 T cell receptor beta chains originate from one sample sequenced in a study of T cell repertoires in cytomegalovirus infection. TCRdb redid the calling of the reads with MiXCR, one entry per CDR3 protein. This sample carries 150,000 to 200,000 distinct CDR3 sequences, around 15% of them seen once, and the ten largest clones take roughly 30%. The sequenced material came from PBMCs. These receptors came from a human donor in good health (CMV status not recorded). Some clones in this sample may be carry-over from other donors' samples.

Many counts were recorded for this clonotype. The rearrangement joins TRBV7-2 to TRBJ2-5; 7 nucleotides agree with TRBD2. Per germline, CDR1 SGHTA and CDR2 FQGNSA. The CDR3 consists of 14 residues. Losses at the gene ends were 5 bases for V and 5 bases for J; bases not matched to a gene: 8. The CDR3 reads CASSPPSGRETQYF. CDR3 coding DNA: TGTGCCAGCAGCCCTCCTAGCGGTAGGGAGACCCAGTACTTC.

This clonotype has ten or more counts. The DNA of the CDR3 is TGTGCCAGCAGCTTAGGAGGGGGCCAAACGAACACCGGGGAGCTGTTTTTT. This sequence encodes CASSLGGGQTNTGELFF. The rearrangement links TRBV11-3 to TRBJ2-2; 7 nucleotides match TRBD1. The J segment lost 0 bases and the V segment lost 1 base, leaving 5 bases of the junction unmatched. This CDR3 contains 17 residues. Germline CDR1 and CDR2: SGHNT and YENEEA.

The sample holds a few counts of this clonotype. CDR3 amino acids: CASTWEGTDTQYF. DNA of the CDR3: TGTGCCAGCACCTGGGAGGGGACAGATACGCAGTATTTT. The genes are TRBV7-9 and TRBJ2-3; 7 bases map to TRBD2. The germline gives CDR1 SEHNR, CDR2 FQNEAQ (reference sequence). The J segment lost 3 bases and the V segment lost 7 bases, leaving 4 bases of the junction unmatched. This CDR3 has 13 residues.

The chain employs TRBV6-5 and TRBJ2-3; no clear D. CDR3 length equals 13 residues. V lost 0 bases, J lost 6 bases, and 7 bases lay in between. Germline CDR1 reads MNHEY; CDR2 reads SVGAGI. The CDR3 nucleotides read TGTGCCAGCAGTTACTCGACTTCGGATACGCAGTATTTT. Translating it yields CASSYSTSDTQYF.

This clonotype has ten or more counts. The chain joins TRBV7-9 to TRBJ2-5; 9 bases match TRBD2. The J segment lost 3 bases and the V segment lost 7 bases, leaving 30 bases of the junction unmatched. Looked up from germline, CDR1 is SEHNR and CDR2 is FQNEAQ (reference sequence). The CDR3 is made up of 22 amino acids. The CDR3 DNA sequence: TGTGCCAGCAAACCGCGAGCAGGTCCCGGGGCTAGCGGGAAAAAAACGGAAGAGACCCAGTACTTC. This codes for CASKPRAGPGASGKKTEETQYF.

This chain's CDR3 is CASSERGYGNEQFF. Written as DNA, the CDR3 is TGTGCCAGCAGTGAAAGAGGGTACGGCAATGAGCAGTTCTTC. The chain combines TRBV27 with TRBJ2-1; a possible D gene is TRBD2 (5 bases). CDR3 length: 14 residues. Germline V gene sequence: CDR1 MNHEY, CDR2 SMNVEV (reference sequence). Deletions cut 5 bases from V and 6 bases from J, with 14 bases between.

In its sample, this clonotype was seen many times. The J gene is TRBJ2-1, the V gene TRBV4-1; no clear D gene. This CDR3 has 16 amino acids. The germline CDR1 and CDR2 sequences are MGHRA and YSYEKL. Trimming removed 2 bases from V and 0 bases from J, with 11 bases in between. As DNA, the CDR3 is TGCGCCAGCAGCCAACTAGGTGGTAGCTCCTACAATGAGCAGTTCTTC. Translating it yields CASSQLGGSSYNEQFF.

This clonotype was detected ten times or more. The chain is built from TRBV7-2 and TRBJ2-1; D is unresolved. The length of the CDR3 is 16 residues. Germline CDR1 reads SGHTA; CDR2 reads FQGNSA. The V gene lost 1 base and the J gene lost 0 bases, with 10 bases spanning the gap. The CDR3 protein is CASSLVRPVSYNEQFF. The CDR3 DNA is TGTGCCAGCAGCTTAGTGCGGCCTGTCTCCTACAATGAGCAGTTCTTC.

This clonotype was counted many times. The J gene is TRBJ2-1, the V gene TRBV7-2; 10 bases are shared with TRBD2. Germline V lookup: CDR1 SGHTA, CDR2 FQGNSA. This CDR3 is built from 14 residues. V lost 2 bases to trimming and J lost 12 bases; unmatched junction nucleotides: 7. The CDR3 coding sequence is TGTGCCAGCAGCTTAACGCCTAGCGGGAGAACGCAGTTCTTC. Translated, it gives CASSLTPSGRTQFF.